This TCR beta chain came from a study of cytomegalovirus exposure and HLA in healthy donors. Per germline, CDR1 SGHKS and CDR2 YYEKEE (reference sequence). The CDR3 contains 13 residues. V dropped 4 bases and J dropped 5; count of bases not matched to a gene: 5. Findings and limits, study-wide: As was reported, the classifier diagnosed cytomegalovirus status with high specificity and sensitivity.

The PCR used 60 Vbeta and 13 Jbeta primers. TCRdb's copy holds only in-frame clones and misses some; the assay was immunoSEQ multiplex PCR. The sample includes a few hundred thousand clones, nearly 80% of them seen just once. This clone was recorded only once. Its antigen remains unknown. The sequencing input was PBMCs. This chain uses TRBV5-5 with TRBJ1-1, with 7 bases matching TRBD1. This clonotype was sampled from a young man in good health and CMV-seronegative. The CDR3 DNA is TGTGCCAGCAGCCCGACAGGGCGTACTGAAGCTTTCTTT. It is translated as CASSPTGRTEAFF.